The rows below give T cell receptor beta chains drawn from one sample of a study of T-cell memory formation after mild COVID-19. Each CDR3 protein is one row after TCRdb ran MiXCR on the 5' RACE reads. Found here are around 300,000 distinct CDR3 sequences, over 10% of them singletons; the top ten hold 20% to 25%. The sequencing sample was made of PBMCs or a T cell subset sorted from them (not recorded which). The receptors were gathered from a man younger than 30 who had mild COVID-19 (a few samples of this study predate the infection). Cell type and time point are not known. CDR3s include the opening cysteine and the closing phenylalanine or tryptophan.

V gene: TRBV4-3
CDR3 protein: CASASGGTTDTQYF

V gene: TRBV4-2
CDR3 protein: CASSQDEQGENIQYF

V gene: TRBV9
CDR3 protein: CASSDGARGDSTDTQYF

V gene: TRBV12-3/TRBV12-4
CDR3 protein: CASRTGTGPLDTQYF

V gene: TRBV7-2
CDR3 protein: CASSLALNLNEQFF

V gene: TRBV28
CDR3 protein: CATAGIATNEKLFF

V gene: TRBV4-3
CDR3 protein: CASSQELAGEGNEQFF

V gene: TRBV12-3/TRBV12-4
CDR3 protein: CASSLNLFSYNSPLHF

V gene: TRBV20-1
CDR3 protein: CSARVAGAADTQYF

V gene: TRBV12-3/TRBV12-4
CDR3 protein: CASSPFPEESEKLFF

V gene: TRBV6-5
CDR3 protein: CARRDTSYEQYF

V gene: TRBV7-2
CDR3 protein: CASTRWGERGPTDTQYF

V gene: TRBV10-3
CDR3 protein: CATRDDRNQETQYF

V gene: TRBV20-1
CDR3 protein: CSAALGAETQYF

V gene: TRBV7-6
CDR3 protein: CASSFTENTEAFF

V gene: TRBV5-1
CDR3 protein: CASREGALNGYTF

V gene: TRBV3-1
CDR3 protein: CASSLGFDEQFF

V gene: TRBV27
CDR3 protein: CASSPRDRGLIF

V gene: TRBV5-1
CDR3 protein: CASSLRQGVNEQFF

V gene: TRBV6-2/TRBV6-3
CDR3 protein: CASSYRGRREQFF

V gene: TRBV9
CDR3 protein: CASSADPKRGVRGYTF

V gene: TRBV12-3/TRBV12-4
CDR3 protein: CASSLAPGGPAYQETQYF

V gene: TRBV5-1
CDR3 protein: CASTIGLVPVYNEQFF

V gene: TRBV5-1
CDR3 protein: CASSLEGLALDTQYF

V gene: TRBV5-1
CDR3 protein: CASSLVSQGAMNTEAFF

V gene: TRBV6-5
CDR3 protein: CASSGETEAFF

V gene: TRBV7-9
CDR3 protein: CASSFTNYGYTF

V gene: TRBV19
CDR3 protein: CASTVGGYGYTF